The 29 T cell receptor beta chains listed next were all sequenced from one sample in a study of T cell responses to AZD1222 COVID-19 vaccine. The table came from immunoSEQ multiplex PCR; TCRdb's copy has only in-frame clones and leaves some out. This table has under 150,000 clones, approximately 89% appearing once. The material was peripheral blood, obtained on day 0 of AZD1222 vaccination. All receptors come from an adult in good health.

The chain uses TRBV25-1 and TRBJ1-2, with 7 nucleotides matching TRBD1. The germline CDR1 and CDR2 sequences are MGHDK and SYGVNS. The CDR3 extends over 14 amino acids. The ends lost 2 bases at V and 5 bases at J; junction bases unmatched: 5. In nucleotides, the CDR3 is TGTGCCAGCAGTGAAGGGACAGATTATTATGGCTACACCTTC. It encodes CASSEGTDYYGYTF.

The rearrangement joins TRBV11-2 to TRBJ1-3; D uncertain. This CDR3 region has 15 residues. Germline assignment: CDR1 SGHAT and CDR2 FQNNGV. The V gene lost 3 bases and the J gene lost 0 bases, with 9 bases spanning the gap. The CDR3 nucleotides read TGTGCCAGCAGCTTTAGACGGACCTCTGGAAACACCATATATTTT. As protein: CASSFRRTSGNTIYF.

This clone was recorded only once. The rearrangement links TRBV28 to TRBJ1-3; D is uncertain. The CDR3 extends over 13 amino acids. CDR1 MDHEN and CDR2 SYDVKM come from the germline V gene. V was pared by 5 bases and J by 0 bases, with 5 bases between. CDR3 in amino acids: CASSRSSGNTIYF. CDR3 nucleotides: TGTGCCAGCAGTCGCAGCTCTGGAAACACCATATATTTT.

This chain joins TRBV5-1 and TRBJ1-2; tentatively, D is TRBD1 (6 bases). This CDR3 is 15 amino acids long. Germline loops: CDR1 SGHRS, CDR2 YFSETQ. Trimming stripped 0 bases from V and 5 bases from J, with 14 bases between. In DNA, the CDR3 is TGCGCCAGCAGCTTGGAGGCAGGGGCAGGGTATGGCTACACCTTC. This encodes CASSLEAGAGYGYTF.

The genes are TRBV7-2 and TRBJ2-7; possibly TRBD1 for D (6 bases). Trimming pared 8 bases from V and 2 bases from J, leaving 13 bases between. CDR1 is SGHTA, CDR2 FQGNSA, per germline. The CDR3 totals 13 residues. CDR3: CASAFTGTYEQYF. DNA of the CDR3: TGTGCCAGCGCCTTCACAGGGACCTACGAGCAGTACTTC. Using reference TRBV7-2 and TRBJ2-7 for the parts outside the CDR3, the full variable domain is GAGVSQSPSNKVTEKGKDVELRCDPISGHTALYWYRQSLGQGLEFLIYFQGNSAPDKSGLPSDRFSAERTGGSVSTLTIQRTQQEDSAVYLCASAFTGTYEQYFGPGTRLTVT.

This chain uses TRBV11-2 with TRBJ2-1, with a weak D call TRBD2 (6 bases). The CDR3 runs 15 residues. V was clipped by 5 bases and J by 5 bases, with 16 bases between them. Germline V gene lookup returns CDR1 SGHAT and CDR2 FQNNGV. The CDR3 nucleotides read TGTGCCAGCAGCAGGGGACTTCCCCGTAACAATGAGCAGTTCTTC. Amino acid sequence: CASSRGLPRNNEQFF.

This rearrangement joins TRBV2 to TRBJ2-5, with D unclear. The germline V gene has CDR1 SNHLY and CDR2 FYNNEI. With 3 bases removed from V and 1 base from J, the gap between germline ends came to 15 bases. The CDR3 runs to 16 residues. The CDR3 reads CASSDGSGASQETQYF. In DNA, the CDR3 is TGTGCCAGCAGTGACGGGTCTGGCGCCAGCCAAGAGACCCAGTACTTC.

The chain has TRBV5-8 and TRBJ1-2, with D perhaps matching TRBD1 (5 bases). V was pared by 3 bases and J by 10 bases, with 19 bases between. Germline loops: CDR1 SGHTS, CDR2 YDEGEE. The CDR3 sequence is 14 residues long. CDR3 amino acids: CASSWRAGIGDYTF. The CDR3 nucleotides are TGTGCCAGCAGCTGGAGGGCAGGGATTGGGGACTACACCTTC.

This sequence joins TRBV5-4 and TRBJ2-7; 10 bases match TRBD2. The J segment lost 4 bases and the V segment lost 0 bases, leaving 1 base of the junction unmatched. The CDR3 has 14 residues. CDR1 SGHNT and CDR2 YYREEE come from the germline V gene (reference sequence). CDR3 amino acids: CASSLGGLAYEQYF. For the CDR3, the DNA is TGTGCCAGCAGCTTGGGGGGACTAGCGTACGAGCAGTACTTC.

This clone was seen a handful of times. The CDR3 DNA reads as TGCGCCAGCAGCTTGTTAACCGGGACAGTGAGCTACGAGCAGTACTTC. It codes for CASSLLTGTVSYEQYF. V gene TRBV5-1 combines with J gene TRBJ2-7; 7 bases map to TRBD1. The germline V gene has CDR1 SGHRS and CDR2 YFSETQ. The CDR3 loop spans 16 amino acids. The J segment lost 3 bases and the V segment lost 1 base, leaving 10 bases of the junction unmatched.

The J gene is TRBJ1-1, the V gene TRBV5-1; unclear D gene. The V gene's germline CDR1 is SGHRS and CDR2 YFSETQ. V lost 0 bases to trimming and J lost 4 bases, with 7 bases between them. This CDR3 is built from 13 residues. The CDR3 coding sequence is TGCGCCAGCAGCTTGGAACTGGTCACTGAAGCTTTCTTT. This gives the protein CASSLELVTEAFF.

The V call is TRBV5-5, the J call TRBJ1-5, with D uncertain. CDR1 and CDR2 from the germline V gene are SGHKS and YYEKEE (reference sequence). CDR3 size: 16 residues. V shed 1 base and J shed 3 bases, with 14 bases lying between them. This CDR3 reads CASSLRVWSPNQPQHF. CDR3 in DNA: TGTGCCAGCAGCTTGAGGGTTTGGTCGCCCAATCAGCCCCAGCATTTT.

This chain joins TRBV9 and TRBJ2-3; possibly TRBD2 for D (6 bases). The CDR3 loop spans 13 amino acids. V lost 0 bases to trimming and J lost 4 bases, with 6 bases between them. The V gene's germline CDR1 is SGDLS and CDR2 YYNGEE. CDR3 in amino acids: CASSVAGADTQYF. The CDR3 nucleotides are TGTGCCAGCAGCGTAGCGGGGGCAGATACGCAGTATTTT.

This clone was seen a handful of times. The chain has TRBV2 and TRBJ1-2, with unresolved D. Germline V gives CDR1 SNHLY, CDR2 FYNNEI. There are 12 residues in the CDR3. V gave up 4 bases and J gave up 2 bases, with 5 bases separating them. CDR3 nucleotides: TGTGCCAGCAGTGCGGGAAACTATGGCTACACCTTC. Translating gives CASSAGNYGYTF.

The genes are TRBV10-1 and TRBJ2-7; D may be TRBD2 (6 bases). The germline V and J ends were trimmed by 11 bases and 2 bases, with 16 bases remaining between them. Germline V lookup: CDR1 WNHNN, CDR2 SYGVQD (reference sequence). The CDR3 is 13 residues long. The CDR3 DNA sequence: TGCGCCCCACCTCCTTGCGGGACCTACGAGCAGTACTTC. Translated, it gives CAPPPCGTYEQYF.

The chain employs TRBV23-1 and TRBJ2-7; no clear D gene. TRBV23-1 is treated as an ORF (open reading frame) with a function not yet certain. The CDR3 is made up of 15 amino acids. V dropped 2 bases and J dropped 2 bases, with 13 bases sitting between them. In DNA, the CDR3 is TGCGCCAGCAGTCAAATAACTCCCGAGCCCTACGAGCAGTACTTC. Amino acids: CASSQITPEPYEQYF.

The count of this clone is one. The CDR3, as DNA: TGTGCCAGCAGCTTGTATTTCTACGAGCAGTACTTC. It specifies CASSLYFYEQYF. The V gene is TRBV5-5, the J gene TRBJ2-7; D is uncertain. The V gene's germline CDR1 is SGHKS and CDR2 YYEKEE (reference sequence). The V end was cut by 1 base, the J end by 3 bases, with 5 bases between. The CDR3 has 12 amino acids.

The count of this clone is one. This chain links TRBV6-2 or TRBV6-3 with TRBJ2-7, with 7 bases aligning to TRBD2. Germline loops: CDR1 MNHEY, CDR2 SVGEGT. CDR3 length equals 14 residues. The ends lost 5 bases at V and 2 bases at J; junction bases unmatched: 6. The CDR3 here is CASSLRDYPYEQYF. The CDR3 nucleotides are TGTGCCAGCAGTCTCCGGGACTACCCCTACGAGCAGTACTTC.

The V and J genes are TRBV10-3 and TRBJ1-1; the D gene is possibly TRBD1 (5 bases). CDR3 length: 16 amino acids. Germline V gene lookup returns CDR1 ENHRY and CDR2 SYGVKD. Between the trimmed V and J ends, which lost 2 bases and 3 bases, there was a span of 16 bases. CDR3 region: CAISEPAGYRHTEAFF. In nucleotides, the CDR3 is TGTGCCATCAGTGAGCCGGCAGGGTATAGACACACTGAAGCTTTCTTT.

CDR3 bases: TGTGCCAGCAGCTCGGGACCAATTACGAACACCGGGGAGCTGTTTTTT. Amino acids: CASSSGPITNTGELFF. The chain employs TRBV7-2 and TRBJ2-2; the D call may be TRBD1 or TRBD2 (5 bases each). In germline, CDR1 is SGHTA, CDR2 FQGNSA. This CDR3 is built from 16 residues. V lost 4 bases, J lost 0 bases, and 12 bases lay in between.

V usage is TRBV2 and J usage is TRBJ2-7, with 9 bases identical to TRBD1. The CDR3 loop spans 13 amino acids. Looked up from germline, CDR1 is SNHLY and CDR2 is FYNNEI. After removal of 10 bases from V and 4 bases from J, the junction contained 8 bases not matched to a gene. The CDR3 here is CANRDRVSYEQYF. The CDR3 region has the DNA TGTGCCAACCGGGACAGGGTGTCGTACGAGCAGTACTTC. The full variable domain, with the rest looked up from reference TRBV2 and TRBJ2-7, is EPEVTQTPSHQVTQMGQEVILRCVPISNHLYFYWYRQILGQKVEFLVSFYNNEISEKSEIFDDQFSVERPDGSNFTLKIRSTKLEDSAMYFCANRDRVSYEQYFGPGTRLTVT.

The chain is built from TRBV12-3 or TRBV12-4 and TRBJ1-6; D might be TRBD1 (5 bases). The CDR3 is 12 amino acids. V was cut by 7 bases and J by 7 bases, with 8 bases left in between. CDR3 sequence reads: CASNTGNSPLHF. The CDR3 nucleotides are TGTGCCAGCAATACAGGAAATTCACCCCTCCACTTT.

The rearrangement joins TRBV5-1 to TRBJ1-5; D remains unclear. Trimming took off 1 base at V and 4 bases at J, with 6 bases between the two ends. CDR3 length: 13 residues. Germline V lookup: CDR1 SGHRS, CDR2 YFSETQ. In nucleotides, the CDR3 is TGCGCCAGCAGCTTGAACCTGAATCAGCCCCAGCATTTT. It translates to CASSLNLNQPQHF.

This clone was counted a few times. The CDR3 region is CASSRGQTGATEAFF. CDR3 nucleotides: TGTGCCAGTAGTAGGGGCCAAACAGGGGCCACTGAAGCTTTCTTT. The chain joins TRBV19 to TRBJ1-1, with TRBD1 matching over 7 bases. Germline V CDR1 and CDR2: LNHDA, SQIVND (reference sequence). J gave up 4 bases and V 4 bases, and 9 bases lay outside the gene matches. The CDR3 contains 15 residues.

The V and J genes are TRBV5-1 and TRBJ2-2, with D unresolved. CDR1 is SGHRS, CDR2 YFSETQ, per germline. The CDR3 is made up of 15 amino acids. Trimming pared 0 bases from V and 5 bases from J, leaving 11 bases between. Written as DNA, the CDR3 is TGCGCCAGCAGCTTGGATCCTGGTTCTACCGGGGAGCTGTTTTTT. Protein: CASSLDPGSTGELFF.

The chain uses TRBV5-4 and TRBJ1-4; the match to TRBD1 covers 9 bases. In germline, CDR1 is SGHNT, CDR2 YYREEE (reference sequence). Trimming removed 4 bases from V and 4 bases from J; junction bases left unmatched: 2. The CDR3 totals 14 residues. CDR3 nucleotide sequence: TGTGCCAGCAGCAAGGGACAGGGTAATGAAAAACTGTTTTTT. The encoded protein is CASSKGQGNEKLFF.

The CDR3 reads CASSAGNKPPLHF. In nucleotides, the CDR3 is TGTGCCAGTAGTGCGGGGAACAAGCCACCCCTCCACTTT. The rearrangement joins TRBV19 to TRBJ1-6; D is uncertain. The CDR3 contains 13 residues. Germline V gives CDR1 LNHDA, CDR2 SQIVND (reference sequence). V was cut by 5 bases and J by 11 bases, with 13 bases left in between.

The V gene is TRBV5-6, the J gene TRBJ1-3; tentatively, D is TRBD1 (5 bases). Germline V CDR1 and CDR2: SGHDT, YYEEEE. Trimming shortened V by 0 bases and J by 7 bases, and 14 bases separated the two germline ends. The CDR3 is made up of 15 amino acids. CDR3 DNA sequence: TGTGCCAGCAGCTTGGCCTACAGGAACTGGAACACCATATATTTT. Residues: CASSLAYRNWNTIYF.

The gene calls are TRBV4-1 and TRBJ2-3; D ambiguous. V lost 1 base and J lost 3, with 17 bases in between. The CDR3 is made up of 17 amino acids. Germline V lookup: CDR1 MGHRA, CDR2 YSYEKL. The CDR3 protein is CASSQVGGPGSTDTQYF. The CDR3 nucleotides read TGCGCCAGCAGCCAAGTTGGCGGACCTGGGTCGACAGATACGCAGTATTTT.